The clone carrying this T cell receptor (beta chain) has more than one count but fewer than ten. Its antigen remains unknown. The sample originates from a study of human T cells and chemical hapten exposure. Using its own MiXCR run on the RACE reads, TCRdb lists one record per CDR3 protein. The table has around 120,000 distinct CDR3 sequences, about 13% seen once; the top ten hold 0.8% to 1%. Noted time point: patch test 1, 2 weeks after DPC sensitization. As for treatment: therapeutic diphenylcyclopropenone sensitization with weekly scalp DPC. The study's findings and limits: The study found expanded TCRs formed significantly more large CDR3 similarity clusters than controls.

The CDR3 spans 12 residues. Source: whole blood, taken in connection with sensitization to the hapten diphenylcyclopropenone (DPC). The origin of this receptor is a man aged 18 to 35 with alopecia areata. Some clones in this sample may be carry-over from other donors' samples. The gene calls are TRBV21-1 and TRBJ2-4; TRBD2 is the table's D call and was not checked against the DNA. TRBV21-1 is listed as a pseudogene. The CDR3 protein is CAKIKTRDIQYF. The CDR3 coding sequence is TGTGCCAAAATCAAGACGAGGGACATTCAGTACTTC.